Detailed here is one T cell receptor (beta chain). The antigen remains undetermined. Only in-frame clones appear in the TCRdb table, and some are missing; sequencing was by immunoSEQ multiplex PCR. The repertoire holds about 150,000 clones, with 80% to 95% as singletons. Germline CDR1 is SGHTA and CDR2 is FQGNSA. Trimming took 4 bases from V and 2 from J; bases not matched to a gene: 6. This CDR3 contains 17 residues. The data originate from a study of T cell responses to AZD1222 COVID-19 vaccine. General observations from the study: After the peak T cell response, and only then, were repertoires sampled. The span of vaccine-associated CD4 TCRs extended across spike, with dominance at 160-218 and 743-854. Reports say nearly half of spike-specific TCRs go after unmutated variant regions.

The specimen was peripheral blood, collected on day 0 of AZD1222 vaccination. The chain recombines TRBV7-2 with TRBJ2-3, with 13 bases matching TRBD2. This TCR derives from an adult in good health. The CDR3 DNA follows: TGTGCCAGCAGCTCCAGACTAGCGGGGGGACTCACAGATACGCAGTATTTT. Its translation is CASSSRLAGGLTDTQYF.